These T cell receptor beta chains were read from a single sample in a study of blood T cell repertoires in COVID-19. The table came from immunoSEQ multiplex PCR; TCRdb's copy has only in-frame clones and leaves some out. The table includes 200,000 to 250,000 clones, roughly 89% detected once. Sequencing was done on a sample of PBMCs or T cells enriched from blood (not recorded which). The source is a young man who had been exposed to COVID-19. Both conserved end residues are part of each CDR3. The order of the fields is V gene, J gene, clone size, D gene, CDR3 DNA, CDR3 protein. A D gene is named only where the DNA matches it firmly. Not all rows give a size; the values are once, few, many and, for expanded clones, a class.

TRBV2,TRBJ2-1,few,TRBD2,TGTGCCAGCAGCGTGGGACTAAACAATGAGCAGTTCTTC,CASSVGLNNEQFF
TRBV7-6,TRBJ2-2,few,TRBD1,TGTGCCAGCAGCTCTAACTCAGGGGGCTGGACCGGGGAGCTGTTTTTT,CASSSNSGGWTGELFF
TRBV6-1,TRBJ2-7,-,-,TGTGCCAGCAGTGAAGCGGGGATGACAGGCGACGAGCAGTACTTC,CASSEAGMTGDEQYF
TRBV19,TRBJ1-1,-,-,TGTGCCAGTAGTCTGGACAGCCAAGGATATAAAGCTTTCTTT,CASSLDSQGYKAFF
TRBV5-1,TRBJ2-2,-,TRBD1,TGCGCCAGCAGAGCCAGGGGGCAGGGGACCGGGGAGCTGTTTTTT,CASRARGQGTGELFF
TRBV5-1,TRBJ1-2,-,TRBD1,TGCGCCAGCAGCTTGACAGGGGCGCGTGATGGCTACACCTTC,CASSLTGARDGYTF
TRBV6-5,TRBJ2-7,-,TRBD2,TGTGCCAGCGGCTACACGGGGGGGACCTCCTACGAGCAGTACTTC,CASGYTGGTSYEQYF
TRBV4-3,TRBJ1-4,once,TRBD1,TGCGCCAGCAGCCATGACAGGGCCACACTCGGAAAACTGTTTTTT,CASSHDRATLGKLFF
TRBV10-2,TRBJ1-1,-,-,TGCGCCAGCAGTGGGCAGGGTTACACTGAAGCTTTCTTT,CASSGQGYTEAFF
TRBV7-2,TRBJ2-7,-,-,TGTGCCAGCAGCTCATCCCGGGGATACGAGCAGTACTTC,CASSSSRGYEQYF
TRBV19,TRBJ2-3,-,-,TGTGCCACTCAGACGTTCGGGGATACGCAGTATTTT,CATQTFGDTQYF
TRBV6-5,TRBJ2-5,-,-,TGTGCCAGCATCCGGGGGGCCCGGGAGACCCAGTACTTC,CASIRGARETQYF
TRBV11-2,TRBJ1-3,-,TRBD1,TGTGCCAGCAGCGCCACAGGGGTTGGAAACACCATATATTTT,CASSATGVGNTIYF
TRBV3-1/TRBV3-2,TRBJ1-2,-,-,TGTGCCAGCAGCCAAGGGGAGACCTATGGCTACACCTTC,CASSQGETYGYTF
TRBV12-3/TRBV12-4,TRBJ1-2,-,-,TGTGCCAGCAGCAGGGGCTATGGCTACACCTTC,CASSRGYGYTF
TRBV4-1,TRBJ2-1,-,TRBD1,TGCGCCAGCGTTCCAAGGCCCGGGACAGGGGGAAATGAGCAGTTCTTC,CASVPRPGTGGNEQFF
TRBV7-3,TRBJ2-2,once,TRBD2,TGTGCCAGCAGCTTCTATCCGGGGGGGTCCACCGGGGAGCTGTTTTTT,CASSFYPGGSTGELFF
TRBV10-3,TRBJ1-2,-,TRBD1,TGTGCCATCAGTACCGGGACAGCTAACTATGGCTACACCTTC,CAISTGTANYGYTF
TRBV7-2,TRBJ2-7,-,-,TGTGCCAGCAGCTCGGGACTGGAACCCTACGAGCAGTACTTC,CASSSGLEPYEQYF
TRBV27,TRBJ1-1,-,-,TGTGCCAGCAGTTTCAGGGTGGGGAACACTGAAGCTTTCTTT,CASSFRVGNTEAFF
TRBV5-1,TRBJ2-7,-,-,TGCGCCAGCAGCTTTGGAGGGGGAGGGCGGGAGCAGTACTTC,CASSFGGGGREQYF
TRBV27,TRBJ1-4,-,-,TGTGCCAGCAGCCAGGACGGGGGTCGGGGAAAACTGTTTTTT,CASSQDGGRGKLFF
TRBV20-1,TRBJ2-5,-,-,TGCAGTGCTAGTCCCCCTGGGGGGGCCGGGACCCAGTACTTC,CSASPPGGAGTQYF
TRBV11-2,TRBJ2-5,few,-,TGTGCCAGCAGCTTAGATCGAGGGAGGGAGACCCAGTACTTC,CASSLDRGRETQYF
TRBV7-3,TRBJ2-5,-,-,TGTGCCAGCAGCAAATCACGGGGGATAGAGACCCAGTACTTC,CASSKSRGIETQYF
TRBV5-1,TRBJ1-6,-,-,TGCGCCAGCAGCAGGATTGGAGAATCACCCCTCCACTTT,CASSRIGESPLHF
TRBV6-5,TRBJ1-5,once,-,TGTGCCACCCTTCCAGGGTTAGAGAATCAGCCCCAGCATTTT,CATLPGLENQPQHF
TRBV7-2,TRBJ2-1,-,-,TGTGCCAGCAGCTTAGTTTCGCGCAATGAGCAGTTCTTC,CASSLVSRNEQFF
TRBV12-3/TRBV12-4,TRBJ1-2,-,-,TGTGCCAGCAGTATCGGGGGTGGCTACACCTTC,CASSIGGGYTF
TRBV12-3/TRBV12-4,TRBJ1-2,-,TRBD1,TGTGCCAGCAGTCCACACAGGGGGACCGGCTACACCTTC,CASSPHRGTGYTF
TRBV11-2,TRBJ2-1,-,-,TGTGCCAGCAGCTTAGACGTTGCCAATGGAGAGGTTGAGCAGTTCTTC,CASSLDVANGEVEQFF
TRBV4-1,TRBJ2-5,-,-,TGCGCCAGCAGCCAAGCCACCCTGGGACTGCAAGAGACCCAGTACTTC,CASSQATLGLQETQYF
TRBV9,TRBJ2-2,-,-,TGTGCCAGCAGCGTAGGGTTAACACCGGGGGAGCTGTTTTTT,CASSVGLTPGELFF
TRBV2,TRBJ2-7,-,-,TGTGCCAGCAGCCCCGGCGGGCTCAGGAAAAGCGAGCAGTACTTC,CASSPGGLRKSEQYF
TRBV12-3/TRBV12-4,TRBJ1-4,-,-,TGTGCCAGCAGCTCAGGGATCGGAGAAAAACTGTTTTTT,CASSSGIGEKLFF
TRBV7-8,TRBJ1-3,-,-,TGTGCCAGCAGCTTTAATGACAGCCCCTCTGGAAACACCATATATTTT,CASSFNDSPSGNTIYF
TRBV5-4,TRBJ1-6,-,TRBD1,TGTGCCAGCAGCTTGGGAACAGGGGGCACTTCACCCCTCCACTTT,CASSLGTGGTSPLHF
TRBV27,TRBJ2-7,-,TRBD1,TGTGCCAGCAGGAAACAGGGGGGTAATTACGAGCAGTACTTC,CASRKQGGNYEQYF
TRBV3-1/TRBV3-2,TRBJ1-2,few,-,TGTGCCAGCAGCCAAGTTCAGGGTAACTATGGCTACACCTTC,CASSQVQGNYGYTF
TRBV27,TRBJ1-1,-,-,TGTGCCAGCAGCCGAGGCGGGTTACCTACTGAAGCTTTCTTT,CASSRGGLPTEAFF
TRBV25-1,TRBJ1-1,-,-,TGTGCCAGCACCAATGACTGGGACACTGAAGCTTTCTTT,CASTNDWDTEAFF
TRBV4-1,TRBJ2-7,-,TRBD1,TGCGCCAGCAGCCAAGGGACAGGGGGCCCGGGGCACTACGAGCAGTACTTC,CASSQGTGGPGHYEQYF
TRBV30,TRBJ1-6,-,-,TGTGCCTGGAGTTTCACCCCAGGGGAATCCTATAATTCACCCCTCCACTTT,CAWSFTPGESYNSPLHF
TRBV7-9,TRBJ1-2,-,-,TGTGCCAGCAGCTTACCAGGGGTGAGGGATGGCTACACCTTC,CASSLPGVRDGYTF
TRBV6-5,TRBJ2-3,few,-,TGTGCCAGCAGTTTCACGGGACTCTTAAGCACAGATACGCAGTATTTT,CASSFTGLLSTDTQYF